These 3 T cell receptor beta chains were all obtained from the same sample, sequenced in a study of shared clonotypes between healthy human individuals. Sequenced by immunoSEQ multiplex PCR; TCRdb stores in-frame clones only, minus some. The table lists 2 million to 2.5 million clones, 80% to 95% of them singletons. The sequencing sample was made of naive CD4+ T cells from PBMCs. Stated subset: CD45RA+ positively selected. Receptor source: a man between 18 and 29 years old in good health. Some clones in this sample may be carry-over from other donors' samples.

V usage is TRBV6-5 and J usage is TRBJ2-7; 10 nucleotides line up with TRBD2. Germline CDR1 and CDR2: MNHEY and SVGAGI. V was pared by 6 bases and J by 5 bases, with 7 bases of the junction left unmatched. This CDR3 spans 14 amino acids. CDR3 nucleotides: TGTGCCAGCAGGTCTAGCGGGAGTATCCACGAGCAGTACTTC. It translates to CASRSSGSIHEQYF.

V usage is TRBV5-1 and J usage is TRBJ2-1, with D unclear. The CDR3 sequence is 16 residues long. Trimming removed 4 bases at V and 0 bases at J, with 14 bases between. Per germline, CDR1 SGHRS and CDR2 YFSETQ. CDR3 sequence reads: CASSTQVPSSYNEQFF. In DNA form, the CDR3 reads TGCGCCAGCAGCACCCAGGTCCCCAGCTCCTACAATGAGCAGTTCTTC.

For the CDR3, the DNA is TGTGCCAGCAGCTTCGGACAGGGAGATACGCAGTATTTT. It translates to CASSFGQGDTQYF. V and J are TRBV5-6 and TRBJ2-3, with 8 bases lining up with TRBD1. Germline CDR1 SGHDT, CDR2 YYEEEE. J lost 5 bases, V lost 2 bases, and 1 base had no gene match. The CDR3 extends over 13 amino acids.